This T cell receptor beta chain was profiled in a study of T cell repertoires in cytomegalovirus infection. Study outcomes and limitations: Using cumulative public TCR beta family frequency, the authors identified those who carried CMV together with the relevant HLA.

The CDR3 sequence is 15 residues long. Germline V gene lookup returns CDR1 SGHVS and CDR2 FNYEAQ. Turning to this clonotype: Its specificity is not known. This may stem from a read error, because a much larger clone lies one nucleotide away.

MiXCR, run by TCRdb on the reads, gives a single entry per CDR3 protein. This repertoire shows 630,000 or so distinct CDR3 sequences, approximately 24% found once; its top ten account for 8%. Sequencing was done on a sample of CD8+ T cells from PBMCs. The chain links TRBV7-6 to TRBJ2-1; D possibly corresponds to TRBD2 (8 bases). The receptor was isolated from a human donor in good health (CMV status not recorded). Some clones in this sample may be carry-over from other donors' samples. The CDR3 sequence: CVSSPTGTAGDEQFF. The CDR3 DNA reads as TGTGTCAGCAGTCCTACCGGGACAGCGGGGGATGAGCAGTTCTTC. The complete variable domain, with remaining parts taken from reference TRBV7-6 and TRBJ2-1, reads GAGVSQSPRYKVTKRGQDVALRCDPISGHVSLYWYRQALGQGPEFLTYFNYEAQQDKSGLPNDRFSAERPEGSISTLTIQRTEQRDSAMYRCVSSPTGTAGDEQFFGPGTRLTVL.